The entry below gives a single TCR beta chain sequence along with its context. Its antigen is not identified. Duration under 3 months, a NOSPECS grade of at least 4, and a Clinical Activity Score of at least 3 characterized the ophthalmopathy patients. Amplification targeted TCR beta CDR3 regions from RNA transcripts. The study used the HTBI primer set for a first-round RT-PCR of the TCR CDR3. MiXCR was run by TCRdb on the multiplex PCR reads, yielding one entry per CDR3 protein. Of almost 500,000 distinct CDR3 sequences listed, approximately 23% were seen once; the top ten hold under 55%. The CDR3 extends over 15 amino acids. Per germline, CDR1 SGHRS and CDR2 YFSETQ. V trimming: 4 bases; J trimming: 0 bases; junction bases outside the gene matches: 5. The data are from a study of T cells in Graves' hyperthyroidism and ophthalmopathy. As for the study in general: Sampling of peripheral blood happened at initial diagnosis, prior to any treatment. Study-level points and caveats: The authors' 13 V-J model separated ophthalmopathy from stable hyperthyroidism. Progression to ophthalmopathy was predicted a median of approximately 6.4 months early.

The genes are TRBV5-1 and TRBJ2-3, with 7 bases aligning to TRBD2. This clonotype was obtained from a woman between 65 and 79 years old with Graves' ophthalmopathy. The sequenced sample was blood. In nucleotides, the CDR3 is TGCGCCAGCAGCCGCGGGAGTCTAAGCACAGATACGCAGTATTTT. Translating gives CASSRGSLSTDTQYF. Looking up the rest from reference TRBV5-1 and TRBJ2-3 gives the full variable domain: KAGVTQTPRYLIKTRGQQVTLSCSPISGHRSVSWYQQTPGQGLQFLFEYFSETQRNKGNFPGRFSGRQFSNSRSEMNVSTLELGDSALYLCASSRGSLSTDTQYFGPGTRLTVL.